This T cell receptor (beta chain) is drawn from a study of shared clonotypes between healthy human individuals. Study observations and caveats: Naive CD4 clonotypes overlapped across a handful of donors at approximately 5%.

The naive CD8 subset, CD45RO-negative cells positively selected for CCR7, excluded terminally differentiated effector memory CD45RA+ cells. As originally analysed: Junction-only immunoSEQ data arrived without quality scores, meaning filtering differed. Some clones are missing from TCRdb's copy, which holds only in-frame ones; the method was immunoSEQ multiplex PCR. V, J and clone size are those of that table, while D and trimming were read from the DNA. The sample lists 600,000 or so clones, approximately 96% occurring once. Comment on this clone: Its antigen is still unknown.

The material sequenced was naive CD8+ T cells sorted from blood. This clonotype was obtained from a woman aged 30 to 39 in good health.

CDR3 protein: CASSSPLTSYSNQPQHF. As DNA, the CDR3 is TGTGCCAGCAGTTCCCCACTGACAAGCTATAGCAATCAGCCCCAGCATTTT. This chain links TRBV28 with TRBJ1-5; no definite D call. The germline gives CDR1 MDHEN, CDR2 SYDVKM. This CDR3 is 17 amino acids long. V lost 4 bases, J lost 0 bases, and 16 bases lay in between.